This entry lists 21 T cell receptor beta chains sequenced from one sample in a study of beta chain features in type 1 diabetes. Reverse transcribing all isolated RNA meant expressed TCRB transcripts were sequenced. Assay used: immunoSEQ multiplex PCR; TCRdb lists only in-frame clones, some missing. The repertoire has 10,000 to 15,000 clones, roughly half of them found once; the top ten carry about 0.93%. The sequencing input was stem cell memory CD4+ T cells from blood. Source of these receptors: a young man in good health.

The chain uses TRBV7-8 and TRBJ2-1; 10 nucleotides line up with TRBD1. This CDR3 comprises 16 residues. Germline CDR1 is SGHVS and CDR2 is FQNEAQ. Trimming removed 2 bases from V and 2 bases from J; junction bases left unmatched: 3. CDR3 protein: CASSLRQGAAYNEQFF. The CDR3 DNA follows: TGTGCCAGCAGCTTAAGACAGGGGGCAGCCTACAATGAGCAGTTCTTC. Supplemented by reference TRBV7-8 and TRBJ2-1, the full variable domain reads GAGVSQSPRYKVAKRGQDVALRCDPISGHVSLFWYQQALGQGPEFLTYFQNEAQLDKSGLPSDRFFAERPEGSVSTLKIQRTQQEDSAVYLCASSLRQGAAYNEQFFGPGTRLTVL.

This clone was seen only a few times. V and J are TRBV4-2 and TRBJ2-3; a possible D gene is TRBD2 (7 bases). Trimming left V 1 base short and J 0 bases short, with 20 bases between. The CDR3 contains 19 residues. The germline V gene encodes CDR1 LGHNA and CDR2 YNFKEQ. The CDR3 spells CASSQVRGLGGGSTDTQYF. The CDR3 DNA is TGTGCCAGCAGCCAAGTGCGTGGGCTGGGAGGGGGAAGCACAGATACGCAGTATTTT.

The V and J genes are TRBV11-2 and TRBJ1-2; D not resolved. Germline assignment: CDR1 SGHAT and CDR2 FQNNGV. Trimming cost V 6 bases and J 6 bases, with 20 bases left between them. This CDR3 has 15 amino acids. The CDR3 nucleotides are TGTGCCAGCAGTCCTTTGACGAGGGAGGATAATGGCTACACCTTC. It translates to CASSPLTREDNGYTF.

This chain joins TRBV10-3 and TRBJ2-7; D remains ambiguous. Per germline, CDR1 ENHRY and CDR2 SYGVKD. The CDR3 covers 14 residues. Deletions cut 2 bases from V and 4 bases from J, with 12 bases between. CDR3 DNA: TGTGCCATCAGTGAGCCCCTTTTGAGATACGAGCAGTACTTC. Residues: CAISEPLLRYEQYF.

This clone was seen a handful of times. The V gene is TRBV4-1, the J gene TRBJ2-5; the match to TRBD2 covers 14 bases. The CDR3 runs 17 residues. V was pared by 4 bases and J by 2 bases, with 6 bases of the junction left unmatched. Germline V lookup: CDR1 MGHRA, CDR2 YSYEKL. CDR3 amino acids: CASSPTSGGVRQETQYF. CDR3 nucleotide sequence: TGCGCCAGCAGCCCGACTAGCGGGGGGGTACGACAAGAGACCCAGTACTTC.

V and J are TRBV5-4 and TRBJ1-1; D gene ambiguous. Trimming pared 4 bases from V and 1 base from J, leaving 14 bases between. Germline V gene data show CDR1 as SGHNT and CDR2 as YYREEE (reference sequence). This CDR3 contains 15 residues. The CDR3 region has the DNA TGTGCCAGCAGCGCGGACTGGTGGAGGAACACTGAAGCTTTCTTT. Translating gives CASSADWWRNTEAFF.

The V and J genes are TRBV6-5 and TRBJ1-6, with 9 bases that match TRBD1. This CDR3 comprises 15 residues. Germline loops: CDR1 MNHEY, CDR2 SVGAGI. V shed 6 bases and J 2 bases; nucleotides not matched to a gene: 2. The DNA of the CDR3 is TGTGCCAGCAGAACAGGGGGCACCTATAATTCACCCCTCCACTTT. Translation gives CASRTGGTYNSPLHF.

This clone was counted once. This sequence joins TRBV10-3 and TRBJ2-3, with 12 bases matching TRBD2. The V gene end was trimmed by 5 bases and the J gene end by 4 bases; junction bases not matched to a gene: 10. Germline lookup yields CDR1 ENHRY and CDR2 SYGVKD. The CDR3 loop spans 17 amino acids. CDR3 residues: CAISRTSGEGMADTQYF. CDR3 nucleotide sequence: TGTGCCATCAGTAGGACTAGCGGGGAGGGGATGGCAGATACGCAGTATTTT.

The chain employs TRBV18 and TRBJ2-7; 7 bases line up with TRBD1. This CDR3 comprises 13 residues. Losses at the gene ends were 6 bases for V and 1 base for J; bases not matched to a gene: 3. Per germline, CDR1 KGHSH and CDR2 LQKENI. This CDR3 is CASSSGQSYEQYF. Here the CDR3 DNA reads TGTGCCAGCTCGTCGGGACAGTCCTACGAGCAGTACTTC.

The table lists this clone with a count of one. V is TRBV7-2 and J is TRBJ2-1; D might be TRBD2 (6 bases). V was clipped by 2 bases and J by 3 bases, with 14 bases between them. Germline CDR1 is SGHTA and CDR2 is FQGNSA. The CDR3 extends over 16 amino acids. This CDR3 is CASSLFGGENYNEQFF. In nucleotides, the CDR3 is TGTGCCAGCAGCTTATTTGGCGGGGAGAACTACAATGAGCAGTTCTTC.

The gene calls are TRBV27 and TRBJ2-5, with 10 bases that match TRBD2. CDR1 is MNHEY and CDR2 is SMNVEV in the germline V gene (reference sequence). Losses at the gene ends were 6 bases for V and 1 base for J; bases not matched to a gene: 11. The CDR3 has 17 amino acids. In DNA form, the CDR3 reads TGTGCCAGCAGCCCTCGCCCCACTAGCGGGGCCCAAGAGACCCAGTACTTC. It yields the protein CASSPRPTSGAQETQYF.

The chain links TRBV28 to TRBJ2-5, with TRBD1 matching over 10 bases. CDR1 MDHEN and CDR2 SYDVKM come from the germline V gene. Unmatched junction bases numbered 9, after V lost 5 bases and J lost 3 bases. This CDR3 region has 16 residues. CDR3 DNA sequence: TGTGCCAGCAGTGCGACAGGGGGCGCGACGAAAGAGACCCAGTACTTC. Translated, it gives CASSATGGATKETQYF.

This CDR3 reads CASSVRSGGDSGANVLTF. In DNA, the CDR3 is TGTGCCAGCAGCGTCAGAAGCGGGGGGGACTCTGGGGCCAACGTCCTGACTTTC. The V call is TRBV9, the J call TRBJ2-6; 10 bases are shared with TRBD2. The CDR3 has 18 residues. Looked up from germline, CDR1 is SGDLS and CDR2 is YYNGEE. Germline trimming cut 2 bases from V and 0 bases from J; bases unmatched to any gene: 5.

The table lists this clone with a few counts. The CDR3 sequence is CASSQGVRRNEQFF. As DNA, the CDR3 is TGTGCCAGCAGCCAAGGTGTCAGGAGGAATGAGCAGTTCTTC. The chain has TRBV4-2 and TRBJ2-1, with a weak D call TRBD2 (5 bases). Germline CDR1 and CDR2: LGHNA and YNFKEQ. The CDR3 totals 14 residues. V lost 1 base and J 7 bases, leaving 11 bases between the germline ends.

In this sample, this clone turned up a few times. DNA of the CDR3: TGCGCCAGCAGCCAACTAGATACTGGGGCCAACGTCCTGACTTTC. Translating it yields CASSQLDTGANVLTF. V gene TRBV4-3 combines with J gene TRBJ2-6, with unresolved D. The germline CDR1 and CDR2 sequences are LGHNA and YSLEER. CDR3 length: 15 residues. V was pared by 2 bases and J by 2 bases, with 7 bases between.

This clone appeared once. The V gene is TRBV7-2, the J gene TRBJ1-1; tentative D call: TRBD1 (6 bases). Germline V lookup: CDR1 SGHTA, CDR2 FQGNSA. This CDR3 spans 15 amino acids. V was pared by 5 bases and J by 1 base, with 14 bases between. The CDR3 nucleotides read TGTGCCAGCAGCCCTTACGGACAGTCGAACACTGAAGCTTTCTTT. Translating gives CASSPYGQSNTEAFF.

The chain employs TRBV5-6 and TRBJ1-5; D remains ambiguous. The germline V and J ends were trimmed by 1 base and 6 bases, with 11 bases remaining between them. The germline gives CDR1 SGHDT, CDR2 YYEEEE. There are 14 residues in the CDR3. Written as DNA, the CDR3 is TGTGCCAGCAGCTTGTTCGGGGATGGTCAGCCCCAGCATTTT. This encodes CASSLFGDGQPQHF.

In its sample, this clone was seen a few times. J is TRBJ2-5 and V is TRBV5-4; a weak D match, TRBD1 (5 bases). V was clipped by 3 bases and J by 10 bases, with 16 bases between them. The CDR3 contains 13 residues. CDR1 is SGHNT and CDR2 is YYREEE in the germline V gene (reference sequence). The DNA for the CDR3 is TGTGCCAGCAGCTCTGGTGGGGCCCGAGACCAGTACTTC. Its protein is CASSSGGARDQYF.

The rearrangement links TRBV5-5 to TRBJ2-5; 7 bases map to TRBD1. Trimming cost V 4 bases and J 1 base; bases outside gene matches: 7. The length of the CDR3 is 15 residues. Germline lookup yields CDR1 SGHKS and CDR2 YYEKEE (reference sequence). CDR3 DNA: TGTGCCAGCAGCGGTAGACAGGGTGGCCAAGAGACCCAGTACTTC. The encoded protein is CASSGRQGGQETQYF.

The chain recombines TRBV27 with TRBJ2-7, with TRBD1 matching 9 bases. CDR1 MNHEY and CDR2 SMNVEV come from the germline V gene (reference sequence). The CDR3 spans 16 residues. The J segment lost 6 bases and the V segment lost 5 bases, leaving 14 bases of the junction unmatched. The CDR3 region has the DNA TGTGCCAGCAGTGGGGGACAGGGTACTAGCCGAGGCGAGCAGTACTTC. Residues: CASSGGQGTSRGEQYF.

This chain's CDR3 is CASSYNRDMSSGANVLTF. The CDR3 DNA follows: TGTGCCAGCAGCTATAACCGGGACATGAGCTCTGGGGCCAACGTCCTGACTTTC. The chain combines TRBV7-2 with TRBJ2-6, with D perhaps TRBD1 (6 bases). The CDR3 runs to 18 residues. The V gene's germline CDR1 is SGHTA and CDR2 FQGNSA. The V and J ends lost 4 bases and 0 bases respectively, with 16 bases between them.